A single sample is the source of the 25 T cell receptor beta chains below, sequenced in a study of blood T cell repertoires in COVID-19. The assay was immunoSEQ multiplex PCR, and TCRdb's table has in-frame clones only and misses some. This table has about 200,000 clones, more than 75% appearing once. The sample was PBMCs or T cells enriched from blood (not recorded which). These receptors came from a woman aged 40-49 years with acute COVID-19.

The V call is TRBV7-9, the J call TRBJ1-5; TRBD1 agrees at 7 bases. Trimming cost V 1 base and J 0 bases; bases outside gene matches: 6. CDR1 SEHNR and CDR2 FQNEAQ come from the germline V gene (reference sequence). This CDR3 is built from 17 residues. Here the CDR3 reads CASSLVTGDNSNQPQHF. As DNA, the CDR3 is TGTGCCAGCAGCTTAGTTACAGGGGATAATAGCAATCAGCCCCAGCATTTT.

This clone was counted once. J is TRBJ1-2 and V is TRBV19; the match to TRBD1 covers 7 bases. The CDR3 totals 15 residues. CDR1 and CDR2 from the germline V gene are LNHDA and SQIVND (reference sequence). Trimming cost V 3 bases and J 2 bases; bases outside gene matches: 6. CDR3: CASSIPQQGNYGYTF. DNA of the CDR3: TGTGCCAGTAGTATCCCCCAACAGGGGAACTATGGCTACACCTTC.

V is TRBV19 and J is TRBJ2-4, with D possibly being TRBD2 (6 bases). The CDR3 spans 14 residues. The V gene lost 6 bases and the J gene lost 1 base, with 10 bases spanning the gap. Germline V gene data show CDR1 as LNHDA and CDR2 as SQIVND (reference sequence). This chain's CDR3 is CASSSRGAKNIQYF. The CDR3 DNA reads as TGTGCCAGTAGCTCCCGGGGGGCCAAAAACATTCAGTACTTC.

This clone was recorded only once. The rearrangement joins TRBV7-9 to TRBJ1-4; D not resolved. Trimming shortened V by 1 base and J by 6 bases, and 6 bases separated the two germline ends. Germline CDR1 SEHNR, CDR2 FQNEAQ (reference sequence). This CDR3 spans 13 amino acids. The DNA of the CDR3 is TGTGCCAGCAGCTTAGGCGGGGATGAAAAACTGTTTTTT. Translating gives CASSLGGDEKLFF.

The rearrangement joins TRBV10-3 to TRBJ2-2; 7 bases map to TRBD2. The CDR3 is made up of 16 amino acids. The germline gives CDR1 ENHRY, CDR2 SYGVKD. With 2 bases clipped from V and 4 bases from J, the junction kept 7 bases outside the gene matches. The CDR3 sequence is CAISENAGEATGELFF. In DNA form, the CDR3 reads TGTGCCATCAGTGAGAACGCGGGGGAGGCCACCGGGGAGCTGTTTTTT.

J is TRBJ1-1 and V is TRBV14; D not resolved. CDR3 length: 14 residues. The ends were cut back, 4 bases at V and 1 base at J, with 10 bases in the middle. The germline CDR1 and CDR2 sequences are SGHDN and FVKESK. DNA for the CDR3: TGTGCCAGCAGCCTGGACTTACCGAACACTGAAGCTTTCTTT. Protein: CASSLDLPNTEAFF.

The V and J genes are TRBV6-5 and TRBJ1-2; tentative D call: TRBD1 (6 bases). This CDR3 is built from 13 residues. CDR1 MNHEY and CDR2 SVGAGI come from the germline V gene. Trimming took 5 bases from V and 8 from J, leaving 15 bases between them. CDR3 amino acids: CASSPLSGGGYTF. CDR3 coding DNA: TGTGCCAGCAGTCCCCTATCGGGGGGCGGCTACACCTTC.

This clone was seen ten or more times. The chain links TRBV29-1 to TRBJ2-7; a possible D gene is TRBD1 (5 bases). V shed 3 bases and J shed 1 base, with 10 bases lying between them. The V gene's germline CDR1 is SQVTM and CDR2 ANQGSEA. The length of the CDR3 is 13 residues. CDR3 in DNA: TGCAGCGTTGATTTTCCAGGGTCCTACGAGCAGTACTTC. This codes for CSVDFPGSYEQYF.

The J gene is TRBJ2-1, the V gene TRBV28; tentatively, D is TRBD2 (5 bases). This CDR3 has 14 amino acids. Trimming stripped 6 bases from V and 5 bases from J, with 14 bases between. The germline V gene encodes CDR1 MDHEN and CDR2 SYDVKM. In nucleotides, the CDR3 is TGTGCCAGCAGCGAAACTAGATCAGACAATGAGCAGTTCTTC. Its protein product is CASSETRSDNEQFF. The full variable domain, with the rest looked up from reference TRBV28 and TRBJ2-1, is DVKVTQSSRYLVKRTGEKVFLECVQDMDHENMFWYRQDPGLGLRLIYFSYDVKMKEKGDIPEGYSVSREKKERFSLILESASTNQTSMYLCASSETRSDNEQFFGPGTRLTVL.

The chain employs TRBV29-1 and TRBJ2-2; 9 nucleotides match TRBD2. The CDR3 sequence is 14 residues long. The germline gives CDR1 SQVTM, CDR2 ANQGSEA. J lost 0 bases, V lost 7 bases, and 3 bases had no gene match. The CDR3 sequence: CSGRLAANTGELFF. The CDR3 DNA follows: TGCAGCGGCAGACTAGCGGCGAACACCGGGGAGCTGTTTTTT.

The rearrangement joins TRBV30 to TRBJ1-3; D remains unclear. CDR3 length: 15 residues. Germline lookup yields CDR1 GTSNPN and CDR2 SVGIG (reference sequence). V shed 1 base and J shed 0 bases, with 10 bases lying between them. The CDR3 reads CAWSGATGSGNTIYF. In DNA form, the CDR3 reads TGTGCCTGGAGTGGAGCTACCGGCTCTGGAAACACCATATATTTT.

A single count supports this clone. In nucleotides, the CDR3 is TGTGCCAGCAGCTCCTACACCGGGACAGGGAACGACAATGAGCAGTTCTTC. The encoded protein is CASSSYTGTGNDNEQFF. The chain links TRBV7-9 to TRBJ2-1; 9 nucleotides match TRBD1. The V segment lost 4 bases and the J segment 5 bases; nucleotides outside the gene matches: 12. The germline CDR1 and CDR2 sequences are SEHNR and FQNEAQ (reference sequence). The CDR3 has 17 residues.

The rearrangement uses TRBV5-4 and TRBJ2-5; D is uncertain. Trimming took off 0 bases at V and 4 bases at J, with 4 bases between the two ends. The CDR3 spans 12 residues. Germline loops: CDR1 SGHNT, CDR2 YYREEE (reference sequence). CDR3: CASSLDRETQYF. DNA for the CDR3: TGTGCCAGCAGCTTGGACAGAGAGACCCAGTACTTC.

This clone has a single count. The chain combines TRBV14 with TRBJ1-1; no firm D call. Deletions cut 3 bases from V and 5 bases from J, with 13 bases between. This CDR3 has 14 residues. Germline-derived CDR1 and CDR2 are SGHDN and FVKESK. This CDR3 is CASSHLRVMTEAFF. For the CDR3, the DNA is TGTGCCAGCAGCCATCTGAGGGTGATGACTGAAGCTTTCTTT.

The V and J genes are TRBV29-1 and TRBJ2-2, with 7 bases matching TRBD2. CDR1 and CDR2 from the germline V gene are SQVTM and ANQGSEA. V gave up 7 bases and J gave up 3 bases; unmatched junction bases: 11. The CDR3 loop spans 15 amino acids. The CDR3 region is CSAEGIAGYTGELFF. As DNA, the CDR3 is TGCAGCGCCGAGGGGATAGCGGGCTACACCGGGGAGCTGTTTTTT.

This clone was detected ten times or more. The V gene is TRBV30, the J gene TRBJ1-1; D ambiguous. Germline CDR1 reads GTSNPN; CDR2 reads SVGIG (reference sequence). The length of the CDR3 is 14 residues. The germline V and J ends were trimmed by 2 bases and 9 bases, with 19 bases remaining between them. CDR3 sequence (DNA): TGTGCCTGGAGTCAATCTAGTCCCGGAGGTAAAGCTTTCTTT. It specifies CAWSQSSPGGKAFF.

This clone was observed a single time. V is TRBV14 and J is TRBJ2-7, with 7 bases identical to TRBD1. Germline V gene data show CDR1 as SGHDN and CDR2 as FVKESK. CDR3 length equals 16 residues. The trim removed 4 bases at V and 1 base at J, leaving 10 bases unmatched. The CDR3: CASSRGMGTESYEQYF. The CDR3 DNA sequence: TGTGCCAGCAGCCGGGGCATGGGGACAGAGTCCTACGAGCAGTACTTC.

On this clone: A junction end diverges from the germline sequence, so it may reflect a read error. The rearrangement links TRBV7-9 to TRBJ2-7, with 7 bases identical to TRBD1. Germline assignment: CDR1 SEHNR and CDR2 FQNEAQ (reference sequence). This CDR3 spans 13 amino acids. The CDR3, as DNA: TGTGCCAGCAACCTCAACTCTGGACAGGCGATCGAGTTC. Encoded protein: CASNLNSGQAIEF.

This clone occurred once. J is TRBJ2-7 and V is TRBV19; D perhaps matches TRBD2 (6 bases). This CDR3 has 15 amino acids. Germline CDR1 is LNHDA and CDR2 is SQIVND (reference sequence). Trimming left V 3 bases short and J 0 bases short, with 12 bases between. The CDR3 DNA follows: TGTGCCAGTAGTATTTTTAGCGGATACTCCTACGAGCAGTACTTC. Amino acids: CASSIFSGYSYEQYF.

The chain links TRBV29-1 to TRBJ1-1, with D possibly TRBD1 on 5 matching bases. Germline-derived CDR1 and CDR2 are SQVTM and ANQGSEA. The CDR3 spans 13 residues. V was clipped by 4 bases and J by 4 bases, with 13 bases between them. CDR3 protein: CSVGEQAATEAFF. The CDR3 DNA reads TGCAGCGTTGGGGAACAGGCCGCCACTGAAGCTTTCTTT.

This chain links TRBV19 with TRBJ2-1, with TRBD2 matching over 9 bases. The V segment lost 5 bases and the J segment 3 bases; nucleotides outside the gene matches: 8. Germline CDR1 LNHDA, CDR2 SQIVND (reference sequence). The CDR3 runs to 16 residues. In nucleotides, the CDR3 is TGTGCCAGTAGTCCCCGGGCTAGCGGGGTCTACAATGAGCAGTTCTTC. This translates into CASSPRASGVYNEQFF.

In DNA, the CDR3 is TGTGCCAGCAGCTTAACGCGGGGGGCAGGAGATTATGGCTACACCTTC. Its protein is CASSLTRGAGDYGYTF. V and J are TRBV5-4 and TRBJ1-2; perhaps TRBD1 as D (6 bases). CDR1 is SGHNT, CDR2 YYREEE, per germline (reference sequence). Trimming removed 2 bases at V and 5 bases at J, with 19 bases between. The CDR3 totals 16 residues.

The chain joins TRBV6-5 to TRBJ1-2; 8 bases are shared with TRBD1. This CDR3 region has 13 residues. Germline V CDR1 and CDR2: MNHEY, SVGAGI. V was clipped by 6 bases and J by 4 bases; unmatched bases: 4. CDR3 in DNA: TGTGCCAGCAGCGGGACAGGTTTCTATGGCTACACCTTC. Translated, it gives CASSGTGFYGYTF.

CDR3 region: CASSFQGETQYF. The CDR3 region has the DNA TGTGCCAGCAGTTTTCAGGGGGAGACCCAGTACTTC. V and J are TRBV27 and TRBJ2-5, with D maybe TRBD1 (6 bases). The V end lost 3 bases, the J end lost 5 bases, and 7 bases lay between the germline ends. CDR1 and CDR2 (germline): MNHEY, SMNVEV (reference sequence). The CDR3 sequence is 12 residues long.

The chain is built from TRBV6-2 or TRBV6-3 and TRBJ2-7; 9 nucleotides match TRBD2. J gave up 0 bases and V 5 bases, and 8 bases lay outside the gene matches. CDR3 length equals 16 residues. Germline V gene lookup returns CDR1 MNHEY and CDR2 SVGEGT. The CDR3 DNA sequence: TGTGCCAGCAGTCGACTAGCGGTTAGGAGCTCCTACGAGCAGTACTTC. Translated, it gives CASSRLAVRSSYEQYF.